This T cell receptor beta chain was profiled in a study of cytomegalovirus exposure and HLA in healthy donors. Study-wide results and limits: In vitro testing confirmed three CMV-associated chains as specific for CMV antigens. A later analysis showed HLA-associated TCR beta chains outstripping equally common others in clonal expansion. The majority of CMV-associated TCR beta chains were reported as apparently HLA-restricted in a later analysis.

This clone was counted once. Its antigen remains unknown. PCR employed 60 Vbeta and 13 Jbeta primers. This table comes from immunoSEQ multiplex PCR, and its TCRdb copy is limited to in-frame clones, with some not included. The profile shows over 200,000 clones, 75% to 90% of them singletons. The receptor was isolated from a woman aged 18-29 years in good health and CMV-seronegative. The sequenced sample was PBMCs.

DNA for the CDR3: TGTGCCAGCAGCTTAACTCATAGCGGGGAGTACTTCTTC. Its translation is CASSLTHSGEYFF. The chain carries TRBV7-2 and TRBJ2-1; 8 bases agree with TRBD2. Germline values: CDR1 SGHTA, CDR2 FQGNSA. The CDR3 extends over 13 amino acids. The ends lost 2 bases at V and 16 bases at J; junction bases unmatched: 10.